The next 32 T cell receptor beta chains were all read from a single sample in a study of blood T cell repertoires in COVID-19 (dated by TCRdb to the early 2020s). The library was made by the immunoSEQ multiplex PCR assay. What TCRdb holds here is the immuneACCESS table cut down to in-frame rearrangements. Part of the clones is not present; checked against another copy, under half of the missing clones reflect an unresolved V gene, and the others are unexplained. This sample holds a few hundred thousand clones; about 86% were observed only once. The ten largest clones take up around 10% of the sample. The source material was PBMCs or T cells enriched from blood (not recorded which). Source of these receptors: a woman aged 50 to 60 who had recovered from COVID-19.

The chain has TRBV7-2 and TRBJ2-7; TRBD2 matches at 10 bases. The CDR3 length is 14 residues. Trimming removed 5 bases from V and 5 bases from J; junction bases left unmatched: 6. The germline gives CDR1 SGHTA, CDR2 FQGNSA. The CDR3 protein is CASSPGTSAHEQYF. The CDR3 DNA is TGTGCCAGCAGCCCAGGGACTAGCGCCCACGAGCAGTACTTC.

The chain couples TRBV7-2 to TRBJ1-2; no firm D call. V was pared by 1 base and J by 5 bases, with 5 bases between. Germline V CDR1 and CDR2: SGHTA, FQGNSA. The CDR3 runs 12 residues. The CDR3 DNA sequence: TGTGCCAGCAGCTTAGGAGGGTATGGCTACACCTTC. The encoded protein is CASSLGGYGYTF.

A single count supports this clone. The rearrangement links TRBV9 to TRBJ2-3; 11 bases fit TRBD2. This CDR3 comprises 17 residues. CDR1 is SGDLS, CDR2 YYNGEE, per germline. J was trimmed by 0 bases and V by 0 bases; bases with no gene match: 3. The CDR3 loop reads CASSVGLAGGSTDTQYF. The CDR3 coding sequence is TGTGCCAGCAGCGTAGGGCTAGCGGGGGGTAGCACAGATACGCAGTATTTT.

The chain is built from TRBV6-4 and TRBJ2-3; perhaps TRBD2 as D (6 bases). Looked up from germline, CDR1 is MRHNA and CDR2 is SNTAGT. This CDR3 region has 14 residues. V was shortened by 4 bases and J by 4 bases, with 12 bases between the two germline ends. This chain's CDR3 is CASSAGETADTQYF. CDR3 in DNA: TGTGCCAGCAGTGCGGGGGAGACAGCAGATACGCAGTATTTT.

The CDR3 nucleotides read TGTGCCAGCAGCTTCAGGGGGCAGGAGCAGTACTTC. Translation: CASSFRGQEQYF. The V call is TRBV7-8, the J call TRBJ2-7, with 8 bases fitting TRBD1. The V segment lost 3 bases and the J segment 7 bases; nucleotides outside the gene matches: 2. The germline gives CDR1 SGHVS, CDR2 FQNEAQ. This CDR3 has 12 amino acids.

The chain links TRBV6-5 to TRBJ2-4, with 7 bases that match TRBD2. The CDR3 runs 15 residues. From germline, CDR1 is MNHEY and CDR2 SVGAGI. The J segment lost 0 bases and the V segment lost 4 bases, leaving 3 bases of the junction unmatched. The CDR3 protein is CASSSGGTAKNIQYF. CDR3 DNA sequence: TGTGCCAGCAGTTCCGGGGGGACAGCCAAAAACATTCAGTACTTC.

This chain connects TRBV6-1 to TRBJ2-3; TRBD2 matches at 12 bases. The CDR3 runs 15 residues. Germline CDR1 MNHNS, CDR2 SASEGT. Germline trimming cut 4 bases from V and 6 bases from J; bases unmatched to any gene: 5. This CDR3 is CASSAASGGADTQYF. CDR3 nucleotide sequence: TGTGCCAGCAGTGCAGCTAGCGGGGGGGCGGATACGCAGTATTTT.

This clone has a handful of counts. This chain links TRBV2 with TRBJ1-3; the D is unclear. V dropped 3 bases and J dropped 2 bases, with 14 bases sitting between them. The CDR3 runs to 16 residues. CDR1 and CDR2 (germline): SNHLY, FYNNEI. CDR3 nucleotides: TGTGCCAGCAGTGAGGCCTTACAGCTCACTGGAAACACCATATATTTT. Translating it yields CASSEALQLTGNTIYF.

CDR3 bases: TGTGCCAGCTCCCTTGACAGGTCGGGTCAGCCCCAGCATTTT. As protein: CASSLDRSGQPQHF. The chain combines TRBV18 with TRBJ1-5; TRBD1 is a possible D gene (6 bases). Germline V CDR1 and CDR2: KGHSH, LQKENI. With 6 bases removed from V and 6 bases from J, the gap between germline ends came to 15 bases. This CDR3 is built from 14 residues.

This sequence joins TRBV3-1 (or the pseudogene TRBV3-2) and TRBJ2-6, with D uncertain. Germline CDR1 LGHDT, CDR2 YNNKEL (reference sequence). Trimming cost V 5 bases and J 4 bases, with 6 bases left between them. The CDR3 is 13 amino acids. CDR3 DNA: TGTGCCAGCAGCTCCTACGGGGCCAACGTCCTGACTTTC. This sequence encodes CASSSYGANVLTF.

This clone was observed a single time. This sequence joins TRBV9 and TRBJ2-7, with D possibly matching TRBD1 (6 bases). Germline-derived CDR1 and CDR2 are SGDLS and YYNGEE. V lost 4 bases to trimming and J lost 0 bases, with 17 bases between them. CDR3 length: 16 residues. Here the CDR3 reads CASSPQPGTISYEQYF. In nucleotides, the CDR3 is TGTGCCAGCAGCCCCCAACCGGGGACAATCTCCTACGAGCAGTACTTC.

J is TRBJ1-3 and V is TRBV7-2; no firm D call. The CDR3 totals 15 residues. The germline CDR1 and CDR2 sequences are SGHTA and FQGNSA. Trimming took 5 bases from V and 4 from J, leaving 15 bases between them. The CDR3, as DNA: TGTGCCAGCAGCGACTTACGGCGGTTAGGAAACACCATATATTTT. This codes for CASSDLRRLGNTIYF.

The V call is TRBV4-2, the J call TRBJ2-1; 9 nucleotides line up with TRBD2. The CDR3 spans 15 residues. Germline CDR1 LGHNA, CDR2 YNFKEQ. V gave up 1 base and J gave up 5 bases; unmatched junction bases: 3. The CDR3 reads CASSQGPSGNNEQFF. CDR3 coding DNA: TGTGCCAGCAGCCAAGGTCCTAGCGGGAACAATGAGCAGTTCTTC.

The CDR3 region is CATSRVGGQGYRYTF. As DNA, the CDR3 is TGTGCCACCAGCAGAGTAGGGGGACAGGGGTATCGCTACACCTTC. The gene calls are TRBV15 and TRBJ1-2, with TRBD1 matching 10 bases. V shed 1 base and J 9 bases; nucleotides not matched to a gene: 8. The CDR3 totals 15 residues. Germline V gene lookup returns CDR1 LNHNV and CDR2 YYDKDF (reference sequence).

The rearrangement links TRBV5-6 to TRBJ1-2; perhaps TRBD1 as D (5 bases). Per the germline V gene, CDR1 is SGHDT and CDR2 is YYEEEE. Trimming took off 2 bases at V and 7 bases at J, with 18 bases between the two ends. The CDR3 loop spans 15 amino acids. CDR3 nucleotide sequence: TGTGCCAGCAGCTTAAGTAGCAGGGCAAAGAGTGGCTACACCTTC. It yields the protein CASSLSSRAKSGYTF.

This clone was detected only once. CDR3 amino acids: CASSLSLAGHSGEQFF. Here the CDR3 DNA reads TGTGCCAGTAGTCTTTCATTAGCGGGGCATTCAGGGGAGCAGTTCTTC. The chain is built from TRBV19 and TRBJ2-1; 8 nucleotides match TRBD2. This CDR3 has 16 residues. With V trimmed by 5 bases and J by 10 bases, 16 bases remained unmatched. Germline V gene data show CDR1 as LNHDA and CDR2 as SQIVND (reference sequence).

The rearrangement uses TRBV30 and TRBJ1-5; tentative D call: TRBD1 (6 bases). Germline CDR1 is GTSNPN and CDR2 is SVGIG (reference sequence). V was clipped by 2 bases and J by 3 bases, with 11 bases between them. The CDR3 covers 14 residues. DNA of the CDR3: TGTGCCTGGAGTAAGGGACACGACAATCAGCCCCAGCATTTT. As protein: CAWSKGHDNQPQHF.

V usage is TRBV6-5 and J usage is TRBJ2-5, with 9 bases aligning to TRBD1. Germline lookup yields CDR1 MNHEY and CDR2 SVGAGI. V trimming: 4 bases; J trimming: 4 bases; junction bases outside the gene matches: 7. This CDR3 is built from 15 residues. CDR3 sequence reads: CASSWGQGGRETQYF. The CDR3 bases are TGTGCCAGCAGTTGGGGACAGGGAGGGAGAGAGACCCAGTACTTC.

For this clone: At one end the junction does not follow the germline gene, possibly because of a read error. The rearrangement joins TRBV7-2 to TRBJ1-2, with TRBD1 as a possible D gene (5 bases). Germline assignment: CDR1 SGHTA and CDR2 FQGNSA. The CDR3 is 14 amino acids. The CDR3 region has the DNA TGTGCCAGCAGCTTACGATTGGGCCAAGGGGTCGACGACTTC. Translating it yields CASSLRLGQGVDDF.

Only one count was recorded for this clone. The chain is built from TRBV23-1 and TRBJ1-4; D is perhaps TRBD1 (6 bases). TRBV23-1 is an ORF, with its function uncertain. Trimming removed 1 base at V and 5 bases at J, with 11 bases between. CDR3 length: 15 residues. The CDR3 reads CASSQFQGKNEKLFF. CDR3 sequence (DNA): TGCGCCAGCAGTCAATTTCAGGGGAAGAATGAAAAACTGTTTTTT.

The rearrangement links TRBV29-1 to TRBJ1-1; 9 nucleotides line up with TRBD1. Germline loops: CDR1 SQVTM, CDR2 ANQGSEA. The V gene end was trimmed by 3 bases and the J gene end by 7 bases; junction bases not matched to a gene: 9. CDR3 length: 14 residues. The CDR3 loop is CSVDRRQGGGEAFF. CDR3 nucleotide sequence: TGCAGCGTTGACCGTCGACAGGGGGGAGGTGAAGCTTTCTTT.

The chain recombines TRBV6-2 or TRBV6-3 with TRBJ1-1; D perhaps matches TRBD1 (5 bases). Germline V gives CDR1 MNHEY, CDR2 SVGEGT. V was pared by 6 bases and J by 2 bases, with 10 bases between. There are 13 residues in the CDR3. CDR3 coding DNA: TGTGCCAGCAGCCTCAGGGCCAACACTGAAGCTTTCTTT. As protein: CASSLRANTEAFF.

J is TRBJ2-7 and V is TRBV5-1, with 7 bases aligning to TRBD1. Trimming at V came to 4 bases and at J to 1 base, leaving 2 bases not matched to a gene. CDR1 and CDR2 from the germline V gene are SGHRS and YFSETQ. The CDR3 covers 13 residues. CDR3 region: CASSPGQSYEQYF. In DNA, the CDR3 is TGCGCCAGCAGCCCGGGACAGTCCTACGAGCAGTACTTC.

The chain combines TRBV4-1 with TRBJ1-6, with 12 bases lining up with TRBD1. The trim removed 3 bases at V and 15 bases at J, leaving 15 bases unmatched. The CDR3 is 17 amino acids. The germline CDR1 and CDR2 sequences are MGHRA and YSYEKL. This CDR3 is CASSHPLFWDRGRLLHF. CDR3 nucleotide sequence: TGCGCCAGCAGCCACCCATTGTTCTGGGACAGGGGGCGTCTCCTCCACTTT.

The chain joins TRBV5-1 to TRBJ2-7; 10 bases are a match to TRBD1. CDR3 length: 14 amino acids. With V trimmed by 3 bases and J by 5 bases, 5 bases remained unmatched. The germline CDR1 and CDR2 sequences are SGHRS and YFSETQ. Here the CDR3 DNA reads TGCGCCAGCAGCTCTAGACAGGGGGCCCACGAGCAGTACTTC. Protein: CASSSRQGAHEQYF.

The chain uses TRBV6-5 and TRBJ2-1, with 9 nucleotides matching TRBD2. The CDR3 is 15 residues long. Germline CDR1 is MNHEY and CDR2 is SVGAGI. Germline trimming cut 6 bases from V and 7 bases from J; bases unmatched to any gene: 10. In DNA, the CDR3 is TGTGCCAGCAGCCGAAGCGGGGGGATGGGAAATGAGCAGTTCTTC. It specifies CASSRSGGMGNEQFF.

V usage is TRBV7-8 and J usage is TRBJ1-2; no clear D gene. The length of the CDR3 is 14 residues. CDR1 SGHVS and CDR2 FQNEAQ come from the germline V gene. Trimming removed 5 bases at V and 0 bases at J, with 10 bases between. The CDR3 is CASSPEVPNYGYTF. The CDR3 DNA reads TGTGCCAGCAGCCCTGAGGTGCCTAACTATGGCTACACCTTC. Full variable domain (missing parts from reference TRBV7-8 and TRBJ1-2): GAGVSQSPRYKVAKRGQDVALRCDPISGHVSLFWYQQALGQGPEFLTYFQNEAQLDKSGLPSDRFFAERPEGSVSTLKIQRTQQEDSAVYLCASSPEVPNYGYTFGSGTRLTVV.

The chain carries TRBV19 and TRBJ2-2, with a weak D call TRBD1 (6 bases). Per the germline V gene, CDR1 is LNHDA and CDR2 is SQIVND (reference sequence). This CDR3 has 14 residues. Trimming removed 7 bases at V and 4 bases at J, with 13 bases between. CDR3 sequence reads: CASKQGSGTGELFF. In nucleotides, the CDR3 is TGTGCCAGTAAACAGGGTAGTGGCACCGGGGAGCTGTTTTTT.

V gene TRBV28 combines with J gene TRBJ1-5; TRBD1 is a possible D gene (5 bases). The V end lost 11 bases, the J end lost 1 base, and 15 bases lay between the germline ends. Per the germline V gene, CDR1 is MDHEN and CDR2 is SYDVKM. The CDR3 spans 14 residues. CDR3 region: CALGGGVSNQPQHF. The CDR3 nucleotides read TGTGCCCTCGGGGGGGGAGTGAGCAATCAGCCCCAGCATTTT.

The CDR3 protein is CASSSIAGVSYNEQFF. Here the CDR3 DNA reads TGTGCCAGCAGTTCTATTGCGGGGGTCTCCTACAATGAGCAGTTCTTC. The chain couples TRBV2 to TRBJ2-1; 7 bases are shared with TRBD2. The V gene end was trimmed by 5 bases and the J gene end by 0 bases; junction bases not matched to a gene: 7. CDR1 and CDR2 (germline): SNHLY, FYNNEI. The CDR3 sequence is 16 residues long.

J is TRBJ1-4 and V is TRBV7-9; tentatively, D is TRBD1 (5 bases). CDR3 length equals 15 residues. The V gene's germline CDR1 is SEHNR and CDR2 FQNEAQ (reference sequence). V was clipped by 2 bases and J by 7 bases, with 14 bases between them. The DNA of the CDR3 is TGTGCCAGCAGCTTACTAGGGGTTGGGGCTGAAAAACTGTTTTTT. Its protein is CASSLLGVGAEKLFF.

CDR3 loop: CASSRTSGGAQETQYF. DNA of the CDR3: TGTGCCAGCAGCAGGACTAGCGGGGGTGCCCAAGAGACCCAGTACTTC. The V and J genes are TRBV9 and TRBJ2-5; TRBD2 matches 13 bases. In germline, CDR1 is SGDLS, CDR2 YYNGEE. The ends lost 4 bases at V and 1 base at J; junction bases unmatched: 4. The CDR3 loop spans 16 amino acids.